The present entry profiles one T cell receptor beta chain with its context. Its antigen has not been determined. The input lacks base qualities; no much larger clone sits a single base away. Participants in the prospective study were aged roughly 18 to 100 years, lived in some 24 United States geographic areas, and enrolled through a virtual design. To assign participants to cohorts, the prospective study relied on clinical history that participants themselves reported in a screening survey and a study questionnaire. Recovered participants in ImmuneRACE Cohort 3 were defined as having two consecutive negative NP/OP PCR tests, clearance from a healthcare professional, or resolution of symptoms. In the prospective study, mobile phlebotomists collected whole blood, serum and a nasopharyngeal or oropharyngeal swab from each participant. Participants in the prospective study had the option to provide additional blood draws and questionnaires over a 2-month period. Prospective study blood samples were shipped either frozen or at room temperature before DNA extraction.

The data were obtained in a study of blood T cell repertoires in COVID-19 (dated by TCRdb to about 2020). About the study as a whole: Collaborator samples came from the United States, Italy and Spain and covered acute and convalescent phases of COVID-19. The material from the prospective study consisted of cDNA or gDNA derived from T cells, B-cell-depleted T cells, or PBMCs. The dataset comprised deeply sampled blood TCRbeta repertoires from subjects exposed to, actively infected with, or recovered from COVID-19. The repertoires were made available in a free public database intended to serve as a resource for research on the immune response to SARS-CoV-2. Samples came from the ongoing ImmuneRACE study (first 160 participants) plus 1,254 subjects from 6 global collaborators. The sample metadata nearly always contained a de-identified subject ID, COVID-19 status, age in years and sex. Where available, HLA class I and class II types were taken from metadata supplied by the sample provider and were not determined by assay-based typing.

Results and caveats for the whole study, not just this receptor: The amount of clinical and demographic metadata varied by source and participant and was provided uncurated.

TCRbeta CDR3 regions were amplified from genomic DNA using the immunoSEQ Assay, a bias-controlled multiplex PCR. The published analysis was carried out like this. The number of nucleated cells in each sample was estimated from the amplification of reference gene primers within the assay. Sequence reads were collapsed and filtered to measure the absolute abundance of every unique TCRbeta CDR3 rearrangement. For each sample, productive Simpson clonality was calculated as the square root of Simpson's diversity index across productive rearrangements. TCRdb took this table from immuneACCESS and kept in-frame rearrangements with V and J called. Such tables lack part of the clones; where checked against another copy, unresolved V genes explain under half of the gap, and the rest is unexplained. Clonal size and the V and J genes are those of that table, whereas D and trimming came from the DNA. The sample has about 330,000 clones on record, over 75% of them singletons. The ten biggest clones cover about 10% of the sample.

From the cysteine through the phenylalanine, the CDR3 covers 15 amino acids. Only CDR3 DNA is held: 45 bases, read in frame from base 1. CDR1 and CDR2 are drawn from the germline V gene: MNHEY, SVGAGI. Trimming accounts for 2 bases at V and 8 bases at J, while the number of junction bases matched to no gene is 8. The TCR was taken from a woman under 30 who had recovered from COVID-19. Recombination linked TRBV6-5 to TRBJ2-1; the central 8 bases match TRBD2. Specimen: PBMCs or T cells enriched from blood (not recorded which). The CDR3 has the sequence CASSYGSGSGDEQFF. DNA sequence: TGTGCCAGCAGTTACGGGAGCGGGAGCGGCGATGAGCAGTTCTTC.